The 8 T cell receptor beta chains below all came from one sample that was sequenced in a study of blood T cell repertoires in COVID-19 (dated by TCRdb to about 2020). Libraries were constructed by the immunoSEQ multiplex PCR assay. TCRdb's version of the immuneACCESS table is confined to in-frame rearrangements and falls short of the full clone set. An unresolved V gene accounts for under half of the shortfall where checked; the remainder is of unknown origin. The sample contains some 150,000 clones, 79% of them found a single time. Jointly, the top ten make up 8.6% of the sample. Sequences were obtained from peripheral blood. These receptors were obtained from a man aged 45-65 years with active or convalescent COVID-19.

This clone was seen once. The chain has TRBV2 and TRBJ1-5; 9 nucleotides align to TRBD1. The V segment lost 2 bases and the J segment 3 bases; nucleotides outside the gene matches: 5. This CDR3 is 16 amino acids long. Germline V lookup: CDR1 SNHLY, CDR2 FYNNEI. The chain's CDR3 is CASSERGTGTNQPQHF. Here the CDR3 DNA reads TGTGCCAGCAGTGAAAGGGGGACAGGGACCAATCAGCCCCAGCATTTT.

The chain uses TRBV15 and TRBJ1-6; 9 nucleotides agree with TRBD1. CDR3 length equals 13 residues. In germline, CDR1 is LNHNV, CDR2 YYDKDF (reference sequence). Unmatched junction bases numbered 4, after V lost 8 bases and J lost 8 bases. This chain's CDR3 is CATRDRAYSPLHF. As DNA, the CDR3 is TGTGCCACCCGGGACAGGGCTTATTCACCCCTCCACTTT.

The table lists this clone with a few counts. The chain employs TRBV12-3 or TRBV12-4 and TRBJ2-1; D possibly corresponds to TRBD2 (5 bases). CDR3 size: 13 residues. Trimming shortened V by 8 bases and J by 4 bases, and 12 bases separated the two germline ends. CDR3 bases: TGTGCCAGCCTGAGGGAGCCGTACAATGAGCAGTTCTTC. Its protein is CASLREPYNEQFF.

The chain is built from TRBV25-1 and TRBJ2-2; maybe TRBD2 (6 bases). There are 17 residues in the CDR3. Between the trimmed V and J ends, which lost 1 base and 4 bases, there was a span of 16 bases. Germline loops: CDR1 MGHDK, CDR2 SYGVNS. In DNA, the CDR3 is TGTGCCAGCAGTGAATTTAGGTCGGGAGACCTCACCGGGGAGCTGTTTTTT. It translates to CASSEFRSGDLTGELFF.

This clone has a single count. V gene TRBV7-9 combines with J gene TRBJ1-2; D remains ambiguous. The V and J ends lost 7 bases and 8 bases respectively, with 8 bases between them. The CDR3 totals 10 residues. Per the germline V gene, CDR1 is SEHNR and CDR2 is FQNEAQ (reference sequence). CDR3: CASTEGGYTF. CDR3 DNA sequence: TGTGCCAGCACCGAGGGCGGCTACACCTTC.

The chain links TRBV6-5 to TRBJ1-1; the match to TRBD1 covers 7 bases. The ends lost 6 bases at V and 7 bases at J; junction bases unmatched: 5. Germline assignment: CDR1 MNHEY and CDR2 SVGAGI. There are 12 residues in the CDR3. CDR3 in DNA: TGTGCCAGCAGGAGGACAGGTGGTGAAGCTTTCTTT. Protein: CASRRTGGEAFF.

V is TRBV19 and J is TRBJ2-7; no firm D call. This CDR3 is 15 amino acids long. V lost 4 bases to trimming and J lost 0 bases, with 13 bases between them. Germline V gene lookup returns CDR1 LNHDA and CDR2 SQIVND (reference sequence). The CDR3 protein is CASSRDTDLSYEQYF. The CDR3 nucleotides are TGTGCCAGTAGTAGAGACACAGACCTCTCCTACGAGCAGTACTTC. The variable domain in full, completed from reference TRBV19 and TRBJ2-7, reads DGGITQSPKYLFRKEGQNVTLSCEQNLNHDAMYWYRQDPGQGLRLIYYSQIVNDFQKGDIAEGYSVSREKKESFPLTVTSAQKNPTAFYLCASSRDTDLSYEQYFGPGTRLTVT.

The chain is built from TRBV12-3 or TRBV12-4 and TRBJ1-3; tentative D call: TRBD1 (5 bases). The ends were cut back, 5 bases at V and 2 bases at J, with 7 bases in the middle. This CDR3 region has 13 residues. CDR3 amino acids: CASSRRAGNTIYF. For the CDR3, the DNA is TGTGCCAGCAGTCGCAGGGCTGGAAACACCATATATTTT.